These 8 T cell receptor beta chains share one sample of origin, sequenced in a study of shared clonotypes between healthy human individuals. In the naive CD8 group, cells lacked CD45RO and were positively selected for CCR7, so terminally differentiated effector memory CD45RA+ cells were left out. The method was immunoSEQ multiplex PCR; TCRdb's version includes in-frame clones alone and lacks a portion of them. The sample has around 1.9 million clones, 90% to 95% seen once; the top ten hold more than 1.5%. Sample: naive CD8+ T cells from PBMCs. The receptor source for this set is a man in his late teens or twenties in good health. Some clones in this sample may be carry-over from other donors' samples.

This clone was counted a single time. The CDR3 DNA reads TGTGCCAGCAGCCTAGGCTTTTTAAGTGAAGCTTTCTTT. Translated: CASSLGFLSEAFF. V is TRBV27 and J is TRBJ1-1; no definite D call. From germline, CDR1 is MNHEY and CDR2 SMNVEV (reference sequence). V gave up 6 bases and J gave up 7 bases, with 15 bases separating them. There are 13 residues in the CDR3.

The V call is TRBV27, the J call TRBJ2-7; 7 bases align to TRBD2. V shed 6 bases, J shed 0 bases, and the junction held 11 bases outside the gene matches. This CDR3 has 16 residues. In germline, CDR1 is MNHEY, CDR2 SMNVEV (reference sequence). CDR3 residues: CASRNQAGLDSYEQYF. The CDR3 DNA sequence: TGTGCCAGCAGAAATCAAGCGGGATTAGACTCCTACGAGCAGTACTTC.

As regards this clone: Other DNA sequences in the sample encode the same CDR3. In nucleotides, the CDR3 is TGTGCCAGCAGCTTAGGGGGGGCGAGCAATCAGCCCCAGCATTTT. Its translation is CASSLGGASNQPQHF. The chain links TRBV5-6 to TRBJ1-5; weak D call: TRBD1 (6 bases). This CDR3 is 15 amino acids long. Looked up from germline, CDR1 is SGHDT and CDR2 is YYEEEE. The ends were cut back, 2 bases at V and 1 base at J, with 10 bases in the middle.

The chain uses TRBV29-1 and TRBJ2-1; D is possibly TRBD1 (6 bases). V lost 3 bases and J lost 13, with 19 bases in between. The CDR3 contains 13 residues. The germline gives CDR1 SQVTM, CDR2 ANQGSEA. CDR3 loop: CSVDGQRWGGQFF. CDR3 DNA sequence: TGCAGCGTTGACGGACAGAGGTGGGGTGGACAGTTCTTC.

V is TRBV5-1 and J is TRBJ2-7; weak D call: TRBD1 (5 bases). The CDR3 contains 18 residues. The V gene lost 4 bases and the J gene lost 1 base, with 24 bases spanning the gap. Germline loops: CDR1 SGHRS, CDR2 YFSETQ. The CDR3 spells CASSQQGFGHIRSYEQYF. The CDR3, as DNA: TGCGCCAGCAGCCAACAAGGCTTTGGACACATAAGGTCCTACGAGCAGTACTTC.

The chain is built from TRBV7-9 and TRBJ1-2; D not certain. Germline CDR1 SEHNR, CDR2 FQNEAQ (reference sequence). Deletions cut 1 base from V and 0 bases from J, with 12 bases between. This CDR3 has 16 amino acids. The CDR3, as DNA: TGTGCCAGCAGCTTAGTAGGAGGCGAAACTAACTATGGCTACACCTTC. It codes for CASSLVGGETNYGYTF. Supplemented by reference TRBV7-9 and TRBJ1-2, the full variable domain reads DTGVSQNPRHKITKRGQNVTFRCDPISEHNRLYWYRQTLGQGPEFLTYFQNEAQLEKSRLLSDRFSAERPKGSFSTLEIQRTEQGDSAMYLCASSLVGGETNYGYTFGSGTRLTVV.

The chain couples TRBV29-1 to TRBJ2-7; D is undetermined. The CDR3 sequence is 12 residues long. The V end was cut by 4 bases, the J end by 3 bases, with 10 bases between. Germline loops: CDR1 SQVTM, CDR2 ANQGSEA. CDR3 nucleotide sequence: TGCAGCGTTGTAGCCGATAACTACGAGCAGTACTTC. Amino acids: CSVVADNYEQYF.

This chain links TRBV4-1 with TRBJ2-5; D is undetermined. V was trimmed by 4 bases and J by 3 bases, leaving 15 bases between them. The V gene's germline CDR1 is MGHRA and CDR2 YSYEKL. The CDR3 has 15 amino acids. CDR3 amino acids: CASSPSFPVEETQYF. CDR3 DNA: TGCGCCAGCAGCCCCAGCTTCCCGGTAGAAGAGACCCAGTACTTC.